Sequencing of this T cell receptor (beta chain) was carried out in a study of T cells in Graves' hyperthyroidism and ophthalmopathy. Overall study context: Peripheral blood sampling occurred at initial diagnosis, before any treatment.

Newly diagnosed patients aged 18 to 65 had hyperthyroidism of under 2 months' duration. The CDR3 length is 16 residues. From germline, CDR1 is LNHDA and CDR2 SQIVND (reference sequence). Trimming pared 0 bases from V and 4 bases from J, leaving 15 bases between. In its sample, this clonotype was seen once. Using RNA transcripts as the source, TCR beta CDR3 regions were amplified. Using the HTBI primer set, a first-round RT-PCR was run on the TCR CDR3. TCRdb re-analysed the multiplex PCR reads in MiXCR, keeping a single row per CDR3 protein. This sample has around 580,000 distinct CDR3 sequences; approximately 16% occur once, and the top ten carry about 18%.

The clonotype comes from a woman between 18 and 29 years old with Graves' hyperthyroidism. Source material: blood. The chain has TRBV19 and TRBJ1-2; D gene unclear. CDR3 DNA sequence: TGTGCCAGTAGTATAGATCTTGGAGGCCCTTCCTATGGCTACACCTTC. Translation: CASSIDLGGPSYGYTF.